These 32 T cell receptor beta chains originate from one sample sequenced in a study of blood T cell repertoires in COVID-19. TCRdb keeps only in-frame clones here, not all; method: immunoSEQ multiplex PCR. The sample carries under 250,000 clones, 75% to 90% recorded once. The sample comprised peripheral blood. These receptors were obtained from a woman aged 70-85 years with active or convalescent COVID-19.

The chain couples TRBV19 to TRBJ2-3; 10 bases are shared with TRBD1. Germline-derived CDR1 and CDR2 are LNHDA and SQIVND (reference sequence). The CDR3 runs to 16 residues. V was pared by 0 bases and J by 4 bases, with 4 bases of the junction left unmatched. CDR3 amino acids: CASSIEVTGGADTQYF. For the CDR3, the DNA is TGTGCCAGTAGTATAGAGGTGACAGGGGGCGCAGATACGCAGTATTTT.

This chain connects TRBV27 to TRBJ2-7, with 8 bases aligning to TRBD2. The length of the CDR3 is 13 residues. The V gene end was trimmed by 8 bases and the J gene end by 4 bases; junction bases not matched to a gene: 7. Germline CDR1 is MNHEY and CDR2 is SMNVEV (reference sequence). The DNA of the CDR3 is TGTGCCAGCGTGGGGGGACTAGGATACGAGCAGTACTTC. It translates to CASVGGLGYEQYF.

V and J are TRBV9 and TRBJ2-7; 7 bases map to TRBD1. Germline CDR1 and CDR2: SGDLS and YYNGEE. The length of the CDR3 is 16 residues. Trimming at V came to 8 bases and at J to 2 bases, leaving 16 bases not matched to a gene. The CDR3 is CASIQGKGSSAYEQYF. The CDR3, as DNA: TGTGCCAGTATACAGGGGAAAGGTAGTAGCGCCTACGAGCAGTACTTC.

V usage is TRBV6-5 and J usage is TRBJ1-3; D is undetermined. CDR3 size: 13 residues. Trimming took off 5 bases at V and 8 bases at J, with 13 bases between the two ends. Germline lookup yields CDR1 MNHEY and CDR2 SVGAGI. The CDR3 sequence is CASSPVKGDTIYF. CDR3 sequence (DNA): TGTGCCAGCAGTCCCGTGAAGGGAGACACCATATATTTT.

This rearrangement joins TRBV5-1 to TRBJ2-1; 8 bases match TRBD2. The CDR3 is 16 amino acids. The V gene's germline CDR1 is SGHRS and CDR2 YFSETQ. Trimming removed 4 bases from V and 4 bases from J; junction bases left unmatched: 10. CDR3 nucleotides: TGCGCCAGCAGCCCGCCCGGCGGCGGGGGGTACAATGAGCAGTTCTTC. Translating gives CASSPPGGGGYNEQFF.

The rearrangement links TRBV5-8 to TRBJ2-3; the match to TRBD2 covers 13 bases. The CDR3 covers 16 residues. The germline V gene has CDR1 SGHTS and CDR2 YDEGEE. The V segment lost 1 base and the J segment 7 bases; nucleotides outside the gene matches: 6. CDR3 DNA sequence: TGTGCCAGCAGCTTGAGCGGACTAGCGGGGGTGAATACGCAGTATTTT. Its translation: CASSLSGLAGVNTQYF.

The V gene is TRBV5-5, the J gene TRBJ1-2; no firm D call. Per the germline V gene, CDR1 is SGHKS and CDR2 is YYEKEE (reference sequence). The CDR3 has 14 amino acids. V gave up 0 bases and J gave up 1 base, with 7 bases separating them. DNA of the CDR3: TGTGCCAGCAGCTTGGTGAGGGATAACTATGGCTACACCTTC. This encodes CASSLVRDNYGYTF.

This rearrangement joins TRBV5-1 to TRBJ2-3; possible D gene TRBD2, 7 bases. The CDR3 has 14 amino acids. Germline-derived CDR1 and CDR2 are SGHRS and YFSETQ. Trimming pared 4 bases from V and 6 bases from J, leaving 15 bases between. The CDR3 here is CASSLGGREDTQYF. DNA of the CDR3: TGCGCCAGCAGCCTGGGGGGGCGGGAGGATACGCAGTATTTT.

The chain couples TRBV6-2 or TRBV6-3 to TRBJ1-2; perhaps TRBD1 as D (6 bases). Trimming shortened V by 6 bases and J by 5 bases, and 10 bases separated the two germline ends. The CDR3 runs 12 residues. The V gene's germline CDR1 is MNHEY and CDR2 SVGEGT. In nucleotides, the CDR3 is TGTGCCAGCAGCAGGACAGCTTATGGCTACACCTTC. It encodes CASSRTAYGYTF.

This clone was picked up many times. This rearrangement joins TRBV6-5 to TRBJ1-3, with D hard to call. Germline lookup yields CDR1 MNHEY and CDR2 SVGAGI. V was shortened by 5 bases and J by 0 bases, with 5 bases between the two germline ends. This CDR3 has 13 residues. The CDR3 sequence: CASSLDSGNTIYF. The CDR3, as DNA: TGTGCCAGCAGTCTAGACTCTGGAAACACCATATATTTT.

This clone was seen a handful of times. The chain links TRBV27 to TRBJ2-5, with 9 positions matching TRBD1. V lost 5 bases, J lost 5 bases, and 9 bases stayed unmatched. The germline CDR1 and CDR2 sequences are MNHEY and SMNVEV (reference sequence). This CDR3 is 15 amino acids long. CDR3 in DNA: TGTGCCAGCAGTGATCCGGGACAGGGAGGGGAGACCCAGTACTTC. Encoded protein: CASSDPGQGGETQYF.

The genes are TRBV12-3 or TRBV12-4 and TRBJ2-5; tentatively, D is TRBD1 (5 bases). V shed 3 bases and J shed 5 bases, with 10 bases lying between them. The CDR3 is 13 amino acids. The CDR3 spells CASSFQGVETQYF. In nucleotides, the CDR3 is TGTGCCAGCAGTTTCCAAGGGGTCGAGACCCAGTACTTC.

This chain uses TRBV4-1 with TRBJ2-7; 7 nucleotides match TRBD1. Germline V gene data show CDR1 as MGHRA and CDR2 as YSYEKL. V lost 0 bases and J lost 7; bases outside the gene matches: 9. The CDR3 is made up of 15 amino acids. CDR3 nucleotides: TGCGCCAGCAGCCAAGATCGGACAGGACCGGAGGAGCAGTACTTC. Protein product: CASSQDRTGPEEQYF.

The chain employs TRBV5-1 and TRBJ2-1; 9 nucleotides align to TRBD2. The CDR3 is made up of 19 amino acids. Germline-derived CDR1 and CDR2 are SGHRS and YFSETQ. The junction had 15 bases not matched to a gene; V was cut back by 1 base and J by 4 bases. CDR3 DNA sequence: TGCGCCAGCAGCTTGTATCCAGCGGGAGGTGCCCAAGGGTACAATGAGCAGTTCTTC. Amino acid sequence: CASSLYPAGGAQGYNEQFF.

The genes are TRBV7-2 and TRBJ1-2; a weak D match, TRBD1 (6 bases). The CDR3 extends over 13 amino acids. V lost 3 bases, J lost 8 bases, and 13 bases lay in between. Germline loops: CDR1 SGHTA, CDR2 FQGNSA. The chain's CDR3 is CASSFGGRRGYTF. CDR3 bases: TGTGCCAGCAGCTTCGGGGGGCGGCGGGGCTACACCTTC.

The chain has TRBV3-1 (or the pseudogene TRBV3-2) and TRBJ2-7; 8 positions agree with TRBD2. The CDR3 consists of 17 residues. Per germline, CDR1 LGHDT and CDR2 YNNKEL (reference sequence). V lost 0 bases and J lost 1; bases outside the gene matches: 8. This CDR3 is CASSQDRAGAASYEQYF. CDR3 sequence (DNA): TGTGCCAGCAGCCAAGATCGAGCGGGAGCCGCTTCCTACGAGCAGTACTTC.

The chain is built from TRBV7-6 and TRBJ1-6, with 7 bases that match TRBD1. Per germline, CDR1 SGHVS and CDR2 FNYEAQ. The CDR3 loop spans 15 amino acids. The J segment lost 7 bases and the V segment lost 1 base, leaving 4 bases of the junction unmatched. CDR3 in DNA: TGTGCCAGCAGCTTAGAATACAGGGGCAATTCACCCCTCCACTTT. This encodes CASSLEYRGNSPLHF. Full variable domain (remainder filled in from reference TRBV7-6 and TRBJ1-6): GAGVSQSPRYKVTKRGQDVALRCDPISGHVSLYWYRQALGQGPEFLTYFNYEAQQDKSGLPNDRFSAERPEGSISTLTIQRTEQRDSAMYRCASSLEYRGNSPLHFGNGTRLTVT.

The chain carries TRBV6-5 and TRBJ2-3, with D possibly matching TRBD1 (6 bases). The CDR3 runs 15 residues. V shed 0 bases and J shed 2 bases, with 9 bases lying between them. Germline CDR1 and CDR2: MNHEY and SVGAGI. CDR3 protein: CASSYSRDNTDTQYF. The CDR3 bases are TGTGCCAGCAGTTACTCGAGGGACAACACAGATACGCAGTATTTT.

The chain employs TRBV5-4 and TRBJ2-3; a weak D match, TRBD1 (6 bases). The CDR3 is made up of 16 amino acids. The germline V gene has CDR1 SGHNT and CDR2 YYREEE (reference sequence). Trimming shortened V by 3 bases and J by 1 base, and 15 bases separated the two germline ends. DNA for the CDR3: TGTGCCAGCAGCTCACCCACAGGGTTCCGCACAGATACGCAGTATTTT. Protein product: CASSSPTGFRTDTQYF.

The chain recombines TRBV18 with TRBJ2-2; 10 nucleotides align to TRBD2. J gave up 5 bases and V 3 bases, and 9 bases lay outside the gene matches. Germline V gene lookup returns CDR1 KGHSH and CDR2 LQKENI. CDR3 length: 17 residues. This CDR3 is CASSPQASGGHTGELFF. As DNA, the CDR3 is TGTGCCAGCTCACCGCAGGCTAGCGGGGGCCATACCGGGGAGCTGTTTTTT.

This chain joins TRBV13 and TRBJ2-7; D ambiguous. The V gene's germline CDR1 is PRHDT and CDR2 FYEKMQ (reference sequence). V lost 5 bases to trimming and J lost 3 bases, with 5 bases between them. The CDR3 has 11 amino acids. The CDR3 here is CASSGGYEQYF. The CDR3 nucleotides are TGTGCCAGCAGCGGCGGCTACGAGCAGTACTTC.

This clone came up once. This chain uses TRBV5-4 with TRBJ2-5; 11 bases agree with TRBD2. J gave up 4 bases and V 4 bases, and 12 bases lay outside the gene matches. There are 17 residues in the CDR3. Looked up from germline, CDR1 is SGHNT and CDR2 is YYREEE (reference sequence). DNA for the CDR3: TGTGCCAGCAGCACTGGTACTAGCGGGGGCCTAGGAGAGACCCAGTACTTC. Translating gives CASSTGTSGGLGETQYF.

The chain couples TRBV4-3 to TRBJ2-3, with TRBD2 matching over 11 bases. This CDR3 contains 16 residues. The V gene's germline CDR1 is LGHNA and CDR2 YSLEER. Trimming cost V 3 bases and J 4 bases; bases outside gene matches: 6. CDR3 loop: CASSQGSGGAADTQYF. The CDR3 DNA reads TGCGCCAGCAGCCAGGGTAGCGGGGGGGCGGCAGATACGCAGTATTTT.

The gene calls are TRBV4-2 and TRBJ1-2; D ambiguous. The length of the CDR3 is 16 residues. Per germline, CDR1 LGHNA and CDR2 YNFKEQ. V lost 2 bases, J lost 5 bases, and 18 bases lay in between. In DNA form, the CDR3 reads TGTGCCAGCAGCCAATGGGAGGCGCCAAGTTCGTATGGCTACACCTTC. Its translation is CASSQWEAPSSYGYTF.

The CDR3 region is CASSRTSGLNYNEQFF. The DNA of the CDR3 is TGTGCCAGCAGCCGCACTAGCGGACTGAACTACAATGAGCAGTTCTTC. The chain combines TRBV7-9 with TRBJ2-1; the match to TRBD2 covers 8 bases. In germline, CDR1 is SEHNR, CDR2 FQNEAQ (reference sequence). This CDR3 is 16 amino acids long. V shed 5 bases, J shed 3 bases, and the junction held 9 bases outside the gene matches. Filled out from reference TRBV7-9 and TRBJ2-1, the complete variable domain reads DTGVSQNPRHKITKRGQNVTFRCDPISEHNRLYWYRQTLGQGPEFLTYFQNEAQLEKSRLLSDRFSAERPKGSFSTLEIQRTEQGDSAMYLCASSRTSGLNYNEQFFGPGTRLTVL.

This clone turned up a few times. The chain has TRBV3-1 (or the pseudogene TRBV3-2) and TRBJ1-1, with 8 nucleotides matching TRBD1. With 6 bases clipped from V and 10 bases from J, the junction kept 4 bases outside the gene matches. The V gene's germline CDR1 is LGHDT and CDR2 YNNKEL (reference sequence). This CDR3 spans 11 amino acids. The CDR3 sequence: CASRDRGGAFF. The DNA of the CDR3 is TGTGCCAGCAGAGACAGGGGTGGAGCTTTCTTT.

This clone was found once. This sequence joins TRBV14 and TRBJ2-4; 7 positions match TRBD1. V lost 1 base to trimming and J lost 5 bases; unmatched junction nucleotides: 5. CDR1 and CDR2 (germline): SGHDN, FVKESK. The CDR3 is made up of 15 amino acids. The DNA for the CDR3 is TGTGCCAGCAGCCAAGTAGGGGGCCCCGAAAACATTCAGTACTTC. Encoded protein: CASSQVGGPENIQYF. The full variable domain, in which reference TRBV14 and TRBJ2-4 provide the parts outside the CDR3, is EAGVTQFPSHSVIEKGQTVTLRCDPISGHDNLYWYRRVMGKEIKFLLHFVKESKQDESGMPNNRFLAERTGGTYSTLKVQPAELEDSGVYFCASSQVGGPENIQYFGAGTRLSVL.

The chain employs TRBV19 and TRBJ2-7; D is possibly TRBD2 (6 bases). From germline, CDR1 is LNHDA and CDR2 SQIVND (reference sequence). The CDR3 length is 13 residues. Trimming left V 5 bases short and J 4 bases short, with 12 bases between. The CDR3 is CASSRDFWYEQYF. In nucleotides, the CDR3 is TGTGCCAGTAGTCGGGACTTCTGGTACGAGCAGTACTTC.

The chain employs TRBV7-3 and TRBJ2-7; D is perhaps TRBD1 (6 bases). The V gene's germline CDR1 is SGHTA and CDR2 FQGTGA. Trimming pared 5 bases from V and 8 bases from J, leaving 13 bases between. CDR3 length: 12 amino acids. CDR3 bases: TGTGCCAGCAGCACCACAGGGTACCAGCAGTACTTC. It translates to CASSTTGYQQYF.

The chain carries TRBV5-1 and TRBJ2-1; D remains unclear. Germline CDR1 SGHRS, CDR2 YFSETQ. This CDR3 comprises 15 residues. Trimming removed 0 bases from V and 0 bases from J, with 7 bases in between. The CDR3 nucleotides read TGCGCCAGCAGCTTGGTACAGAGCTCCTACAATGAGCAGTTCTTC. This gives the protein CASSLVQSSYNEQFF.

V and J are TRBV6-4 and TRBJ2-3; TRBD2 aligns across 11 bases. This CDR3 spans 18 amino acids. With 4 bases clipped from V and 0 bases from J, the junction kept 9 bases outside the gene matches. Germline CDR1 and CDR2: MRHNA and SNTAGT. CDR3 protein: CASSAQLTSGRSTDTQYF. In nucleotides, the CDR3 is TGTGCCAGCAGTGCACAATTAACTAGCGGGAGAAGCACAGATACGCAGTATTTT.

This clone appeared a few times. The genes are TRBV4-1 and TRBJ2-7, with D possibly being TRBD1 (6 bases). V gave up 3 bases and J gave up 3 bases, with 9 bases separating them. The CDR3 runs 13 residues. CDR1 is MGHRA, CDR2 YSYEKL, per germline. This CDR3 is CASSHPQGYEQYF. The CDR3 DNA is TGCGCCAGCAGCCACCCACAGGGCTACGAGCAGTACTTC.